The 29 T cell receptor beta chains given below trace back to one sample, sequenced in a study of sequential checkpoint blockade in melanoma. Profiled with immunoSEQ multiplex PCR; TCRdb holds only in-frame clones, not every one. The sample holds more than 15,000 clones, 55% to 75% seen once. This sample's treatment: randomized to nivolumab then ipilimumab (arm A) or the reverse (arm B). This specimen was CD8+ T cells sorted from blood (inferred from file names), taken from a patient given nivolumab and ipilimumab in sequence. These receptors all come from a human donor with melanoma.

The gene calls are TRBV13 and TRBJ1-1, with 10 nucleotides matching TRBD1. Germline CDR1 reads PRHDT; CDR2 reads FYEKMQ (reference sequence). This CDR3 has 15 residues. The V and J ends lost 3 bases and 2 bases, in that order; junction bases with no gene match: 3. The CDR3 DNA sequence: TGTGCCAGCAGCTTGGGACAGGGGTTAAACACTGAAGCTTTCTTT. Translating it yields CASSLGQGLNTEAFF. Drawing the rest from reference TRBV13 and TRBJ1-1, the complete variable domain is AAGVIQSPRHLIKEKRETATLKCYPIPRHDTVYWYQQGPGQDPQFLISFYEKMQSDKGSIPDRFSAQQFSDYHSELNMSSLELGDSALYFCASSLGQGLNTEAFFGQGTRLTVV.

Here the CDR3 reads CASSYSEDSGANVLTF. The CDR3, as DNA: TGTGCCAGCAGTTACTCGGAGGACTCTGGGGCCAACGTCCTGACTTTC. This chain links TRBV6-5 with TRBJ2-6; maybe TRBD2 (5 bases). The CDR3 extends over 16 amino acids. Germline V lookup: CDR1 MNHEY, CDR2 SVGAGI. V gave up 0 bases and J gave up 0 bases, with 6 bases separating them.

There are a few counts of this clone. The chain has TRBV15 and TRBJ2-7, with D perhaps matching TRBD1 (5 bases). CDR3 length equals 16 residues. With 0 bases removed from V and 3 bases from J, the gap between germline ends came to 15 bases. Germline CDR1 LNHNV, CDR2 YYDKDF (reference sequence). For the CDR3, the DNA is TGTGCCACCAGCAGAGATGGGCTAGGGGCCCACTACGAGCAGTACTTC. It is translated as CATSRDGLGAHYEQYF.

The V and J genes are TRBV10-2 and TRBJ2-7; TRBD1 aligns across 8 bases. CDR1 is WSHSY, CDR2 SAAADI, per germline. V was pared by 8 bases and J by 6 bases, with 6 bases of the junction left unmatched. This CDR3 has 12 residues. CDR3 sequence reads: CASGAGGVEQYF. As DNA, the CDR3 is TGCGCCAGCGGCGCAGGGGGCGTCGAGCAGTACTTC.

The chain employs TRBV27 and TRBJ2-7; 14 positions agree with TRBD2. Losses at the gene ends were 4 bases for V and 9 bases for J; bases not matched to a gene: 5. The CDR3 has 14 residues. Germline CDR1 is MNHEY and CDR2 is SMNVEV (reference sequence). CDR3 sequence: CASSSGLAGAGQYF. The CDR3 coding sequence is TGTGCCAGCAGTTCGGGACTAGCGGGAGCTGGGCAGTACTTC.

The V call is TRBV6-5, the J call TRBJ2-7, with 7 bases that match TRBD1. The CDR3 is 12 residues long. From germline, CDR1 is MNHEY and CDR2 SVGAGI. Trimming took 10 bases from V and 4 from J; bases not matched to a gene: 7. The CDR3 nucleotides read TGTGCCACCGAGACAGGGCGTTACGAGCAGTACTTC. Protein product: CATETGRYEQYF.

The CDR3 nucleotides are TGTGCCAGCAGCCCGACAGCCTCATTGTACGAGCAGTACTTC. It codes for CASSPTASLYEQYF. The chain links TRBV2 to TRBJ2-7, with a tentative D call TRBD1 (5 bases). Per the germline V gene, CDR1 is SNHLY and CDR2 is FYNNEI. The CDR3 extends over 14 amino acids. Trimming removed 6 bases at V and 4 bases at J, with 16 bases between.

This clone was recorded once. Other DNA sequences in this specimen translate into the identical CDR3. V usage is TRBV6-5 and J usage is TRBJ2-7; no clear D gene. From germline, CDR1 is MNHEY and CDR2 SVGAGI. V was trimmed by 0 bases and J by 2 bases, leaving 11 bases between them. There are 15 residues in the CDR3. The CDR3 DNA sequence: TGTGCCAGCAGTTACTCATGGGCAGACACCTACGAGCAGTACTTC. Amino acid sequence: CASSYSWADTYEQYF.

The chain combines TRBV2 with TRBJ1-2; D perhaps matches TRBD1 (6 bases). CDR1 and CDR2 from the germline V gene are SNHLY and FYNNEI. The CDR3 runs to 14 residues. V was clipped by 6 bases and J by 5 bases, with 16 bases between them. Here the CDR3 reads CASRGPGQTYGYTF. The CDR3 DNA sequence: TGTGCCAGCAGGGGTCCGGGACAAACATATGGCTACACCTTC.

This chain connects TRBV19 to TRBJ1-2; 8 bases agree with TRBD1. Per the germline V gene, CDR1 is LNHDA and CDR2 is SQIVND (reference sequence). This CDR3 is built from 17 residues. Trimming took 5 bases from V and 3 from J; bases not matched to a gene: 14. Written as DNA, the CDR3 is TGTGCCAGTAGTTCCTTGGACAAGACAGGGGCGCACTATGGCTACACCTTC. Protein product: CASSSLDKTGAHYGYTF.

The CDR3 sequence is CASSADRLREQYF. The CDR3 DNA is TGTGCCAGCAGCGCTGACAGGTTACGGGAGCAGTACTTC. This rearrangement joins TRBV4-2 to TRBJ2-7; D may be TRBD1 (6 bases). This CDR3 contains 13 residues. Trimming left V 5 bases short and J 7 bases short, with 15 bases between. CDR1 and CDR2 (germline): LGHNA, YNFKEQ.

The chain combines TRBV7-9 with TRBJ1-3, with TRBD1 identical over 7 bases. This CDR3 contains 12 residues. Germline assignment: CDR1 SEHNR and CDR2 FQNEAQ (reference sequence). The V gene end was trimmed by 11 bases and the J gene end by 0 bases; junction bases not matched to a gene: 1. The CDR3 here is CAGQDSGNTIYF. CDR3 coding DNA: TGTGCCGGACAGGACTCTGGAAACACCATATATTTT.

The chain couples TRBV5-1 to TRBJ1-4; 7 positions agree with TRBD1. The CDR3 sequence is 17 residues long. Germline trimming cut 1 base from V and 4 bases from J; bases unmatched to any gene: 10. CDR1 is SGHRS, CDR2 YFSETQ, per germline. CDR3 loop: CASSLKEFDRDNEKLFF. CDR3 DNA: TGCGCCAGCAGCTTGAAAGAGTTTGACAGGGATAATGAAAAACTGTTTTTT.

The chain carries TRBV6-5 and TRBJ1-5; TRBD1 matches at 11 bases. V lost 6 bases to trimming and J lost 4 bases; unmatched junction nucleotides: 5. Germline CDR1 and CDR2: MNHEY and SVGAGI. The CDR3 runs 15 residues. This CDR3 reads CASRERDRGNQPQHF. The CDR3 bases are TGTGCCAGCAGAGAGAGGGACAGGGGGAATCAGCCCCAGCATTTT.

CDR3 in DNA: TGCAGTGCCCCCCGGGAAAGTCGGGCTTTCTTT. Protein: CSAPRESRAFF. The chain couples TRBV20-1 to TRBJ1-1; D unresolved. Trimming pared 6 bases from V and 11 bases from J, leaving 16 bases between. The CDR3 sequence is 11 residues long. Looked up from germline, CDR1 is DFQATT and CDR2 is SNEGSKA (reference sequence).

This clone showed up just a few times. The V call is TRBV4-1, the J call TRBJ2-7; no definite D call. CDR1 is MGHRA and CDR2 is YSYEKL in the germline V gene. Deletions cut 1 base from V and 3 bases from J, with 13 bases between. The CDR3 extends over 15 amino acids. For the CDR3, the DNA is TGCGCCAGCAGCCAAGGTGGCCCCTCCGTCTACGAGCAGTACTTC. This sequence encodes CASSQGGPSVYEQYF.

In the case of this clone: Sequence at one end of the junction differs from germline and may be a read error. The chain employs TRBV23-1 and TRBJ1-2, with a weak D call TRBD1 (6 bases). TRBV23-1 is annotated as an ORF whose role is uncertain. CDR3 length: 15 residues. The chain's CDR3 is CASSPVGGRDYGYTF. The CDR3 nucleotides are TGTGCCAGCAGCCCCGTCGGGGGGCGCGACTATGGCTACACCTTC.

This clone has more than one count but fewer than ten. The DNA for the CDR3 is TGTGCCAGCAGCTCCACCTACGAGCAGTACTTC. Translating it yields CASSSTYEQYF. The chain carries TRBV7-9 and TRBJ2-7; D ambiguous. Germline CDR1 is SEHNR and CDR2 is FQNEAQ (reference sequence). The V and J ends lost 4 bases and 2 bases respectively, with 3 bases between them. The CDR3 spans 11 residues.

The V gene is TRBV5-4, the J gene TRBJ1-1; no definite D call. The V end lost 4 bases, the J end lost 1 base, and 14 bases lay between the germline ends. The germline gives CDR1 SGHNT, CDR2 YYREEE (reference sequence). The CDR3 consists of 15 residues. CDR3 DNA: TGTGCCAGCAGCCCGCTCACGGGAGGGAACACTGAAGCTTTCTTT. Translating gives CASSPLTGGNTEAFF.

This chain joins TRBV27 and TRBJ2-7; the D is unclear. CDR3 size: 14 residues. CDR1 and CDR2 (germline): MNHEY, SMNVEV (reference sequence). Deletions cut 3 bases from V and 2 bases from J, with 11 bases between. The CDR3 bases are TGTGCCAGCAGTTTCTCTAGAACCCCCTACGAGCAGTACTTC. Amino acids: CASSFSRTPYEQYF.

The gene calls are TRBV7-9 and TRBJ2-7; no clear D. The CDR3 extends over 12 amino acids. Germline CDR1 is SEHNR and CDR2 is FQNEAQ (reference sequence). Trimming cost V 8 bases and J 4 bases, with 12 bases left between them. The CDR3 region has the DNA TGTGCCAGCCGAATAGGAGCATACGAGCAGTACTTC. It encodes CASRIGAYEQYF.

Of note for this clone: The junction and the germline gene differ at one end; a read error may be behind it. The rearrangement joins TRBV7-9 to TRBJ1-6, with a possible D match to TRBD1 (6 bases). In germline, CDR1 is SEHNR, CDR2 FQNEAQ (reference sequence). The CDR3 is 15 amino acids. This chain's CDR3 is CASSLADSGKSPLHF. The DNA of the CDR3 is TGTGCCAGCAGCCTAGCGGACAGCGGAAAGTCACCCCTCCACTTT.

The V call is TRBV7-8, the J call TRBJ1-3; 10 bases align to TRBD1. This CDR3 region has 16 residues. Germline V lookup: CDR1 SGHVS, CDR2 FQNEAQ. The V segment lost 1 base and the J segment 4 bases; nucleotides outside the gene matches: 4. In nucleotides, the CDR3 is TGTGCCAGCAGCTTAGGAGACAGGGGGCTCGGAAACACCATATATTTT. It specifies CASSLGDRGLGNTIYF.

The chain is built from TRBV7-9 and TRBJ1-2; tentative D call: TRBD1 (6 bases). Trimming removed 5 bases at V and 8 bases at J, with 18 bases between. Looked up from germline, CDR1 is SEHNR and CDR2 is FQNEAQ (reference sequence). The CDR3 spans 14 residues. This chain's CDR3 is CASSPKTGLEGYTF. Written as DNA, the CDR3 is TGTGCCAGCAGCCCAAAGACAGGATTGGAAGGCTACACCTTC.

This clone appeared a few times. The rearrangement links TRBV19 to TRBJ1-5; 7 bases agree with TRBD1. The CDR3 totals 13 residues. V shed 7 bases and J 8 bases; nucleotides not matched to a gene: 8. The germline gives CDR1 LNHDA, CDR2 SQIVND (reference sequence). The chain's CDR3 is CASTGGGFKPQHF. CDR3 bases: TGTGCCAGTACGGGAGGGGGCTTTAAGCCCCAGCATTTT.

This clone has a single count. The chain recombines TRBV10-2 with TRBJ1-6; D gene ambiguous. The V gene lost 7 bases and the J gene lost 9 bases, with 19 bases spanning the gap. CDR3 size: 15 residues. CDR1 WSHSY and CDR2 SAAADI come from the germline V gene. This CDR3 reads CASNPWEGRSSPLHF. The CDR3 DNA reads as TGCGCCAGCAACCCTTGGGAGGGCCGGAGTTCACCCCTCCACTTT.

CDR3 sequence (DNA): TGCGCCAGCAGCTCGGCACTTGGGGGCGACGACACTGAAGCTTTCTTT. Translating it yields CASSSALGGDDTEAFF. The chain employs TRBV5-1 and TRBJ1-1; TRBD1 might be the D (6 bases). The CDR3 runs 16 residues. V was clipped by 3 bases and J by 3 bases, with 18 bases between them. Germline CDR1 SGHRS, CDR2 YFSETQ.

This chain connects TRBV5-1 to TRBJ2-7, with 8 nucleotides matching TRBD1. Germline loops: CDR1 SGHRS, CDR2 YFSETQ. This CDR3 has 15 residues. With V trimmed by 2 bases and J by 5 bases, 9 bases remained unmatched. The CDR3 spells CASSLKKDRADEQYF. As DNA, the CDR3 is TGCGCCAGCAGCTTAAAGAAGGACAGGGCGGACGAGCAGTACTTC.

This clone appeared a few times. The gene calls are TRBV9 and TRBJ2-7; maybe TRBD1 (7 bases). The CDR3 runs to 15 residues. CDR1 is SGDLS, CDR2 YYNGEE, per germline. Trimming removed 7 bases from V and 4 bases from J, with 21 bases in between. The CDR3 protein is CASSPWDSAGYEQYF. The CDR3 nucleotides are TGTGCCAGCTCACCATGGGACAGCGCGGGGTACGAGCAGTACTTC.